This TCR beta chain was identified during a study of radiotherapy plus CTLA-4 blockade in lung cancer. Participants had chemo-refractory metastatic non-small-cell lung cancer and were treated with focal radiation plus ipilimumab CTLA-4 blockade. Broader study findings: After radiotherapy and ipilimumab, tumor-derived clones expanded in peripheral blood.

Measured with immunoSEQ multiplex PCR; TCRdb has only the in-frame clones, and not every one. The sample gives 53,000 or so clones, about 86% of which show up once; around 17% is in the top ten. Remarks on this clone: What it binds is unknown.

This CDR3 has 15 residues. The V gene lost 2 bases and the J gene lost 4 bases, with 12 bases spanning the gap. The germline V gene encodes CDR1 MGHRA and CDR2 YSYEKL. The chain has TRBV4-1 and TRBJ1-3; a possible D gene is TRBD1 (6 bases). The input for sequencing was peripheral blood, taken from a patient treated with radiotherapy plus ipilimumab. The sequence was obtained from a human donor with non-small cell lung cancer that progressed on radiotherapy plus ipilimumab. Some clones in this sample may be carry-over from other donors' samples. This CDR3 reads CASSQQGFRGNTIYF. The DNA of the CDR3 is TGCGCCAGCAGCCAACAGGGGTTTAGGGGAAACACCATATATTTT.